These 23 T cell receptor beta chains were all obtained from the same sample, sequenced in a study of stem cell transplantation in POMP-related autoinflammatory disease. Sequencing was performed with immunoSEQ multiplex PCR; in TCRdb, only in-frame clones are kept and a portion is missing. The sample shows tens of thousands of clones, roughly 91% of them seen only once. Sequencing was performed on CD4+ T cells from PBMCs, taken after stem cell transplantation. These receptors originate from a human patient with POMP-related autoinflammation and immune dysregulation (PRAID). A share of the T cells may be of graft donor origin.

V is TRBV5-1 and J is TRBJ1-1, with D unresolved. The CDR3 sequence is 14 residues long. The V gene's germline CDR1 is SGHRS and CDR2 YFSETQ. V was clipped by 4 bases and J by 1 base, with 11 bases between them. CDR3 sequence: CASSLLDSNTEAFF. CDR3 coding DNA: TGCGCCAGCAGCCTACTTGACTCGAACACTGAAGCTTTCTTT.

The V call is TRBV15, the J call TRBJ1-1, with D maybe TRBD1 (6 bases). This CDR3 has 13 amino acids. In germline, CDR1 is LNHNV, CDR2 YYDKDF (reference sequence). The V and J ends lost 0 bases and 5 bases respectively, with 7 bases between them. The chain's CDR3 is CATSREGGTEAFF. CDR3 bases: TGTGCCACCAGCAGAGAAGGGGGGACTGAAGCTTTCTTT.

This chain uses TRBV24-1 with TRBJ2-3; 13 positions match TRBD2. J lost 0 bases, V lost 4 bases, and 15 bases had no gene match. Germline CDR1 reads KGHDR; CDR2 reads SFDVKD. This CDR3 contains 21 residues. CDR3 in DNA: TGTGCCACCAGTGAGGGCACCGGGACTAGCGGGATCCCCCCTAGCACAGATACGCAGTATTTT. Translation gives CATSEGTGTSGIPPSTDTQYF.

V is TRBV19 and J is TRBJ2-1, with 11 bases lining up with TRBD1. With V trimmed by 1 base and J by 7 bases, 6 bases remained unmatched. Germline loops: CDR1 LNHDA, CDR2 SQIVND (reference sequence). The CDR3 loop spans 16 amino acids. CDR3 protein: CASSIVGQGVVNEQFF. The CDR3 DNA sequence: TGTGCCAGTAGTATAGTGGGACAGGGGGTAGTTAATGAGCAGTTCTTC.

The chain carries TRBV18 and TRBJ2-7; TRBD2 aligns across 11 bases. Germline lookup yields CDR1 KGHSH and CDR2 LQKENI. The CDR3 is 15 residues long. The junction had 11 bases not matched to a gene; V was cut back by 8 bases and J by 5 bases. CDR3 nucleotides: TGTGCCAGCCGACTACTAGCGGGAGAGGCCCACGAGCAGTACTTC. Protein sequence: CASRLLAGEAHEQYF.

This sequence joins TRBV20-1 and TRBJ2-5, with D unresolved. Germline lookup yields CDR1 DFQATT and CDR2 SNEGSKA (reference sequence). The length of the CDR3 is 13 residues. V was shortened by 3 bases and J by 1 base, with 9 bases between the two germline ends. CDR3 sequence reads: CSASLYSQETQYF. CDR3 DNA: TGCAGTGCTAGTCTCTACAGCCAAGAGACCCAGTACTTC.

The chain is built from TRBV7-2 and TRBJ2-7; D may be TRBD1 or TRBD2 (5 bases each). The CDR3 totals 13 residues. Looked up from germline, CDR1 is SGHTA and CDR2 is FQGNSA. The V end was cut by 0 bases, the J end by 3 bases, with 6 bases between. The CDR3 here is CASSLARGYEQYV. In DNA, the CDR3 is TGTGCCAGCAGCTTAGCGAGGGGCTACGAGCAGTACGTC.

This chain connects TRBV2 to TRBJ2-6, with D perhaps matching TRBD2 (6 bases). Germline V gene data show CDR1 as SNHLY and CDR2 as FYNNEI. The CDR3 has 16 amino acids. V was cut by 6 bases and J by 4 bases, with 16 bases left in between. The CDR3 spells CASSYPGGSGANVLTF. The DNA for the CDR3 is TGTGCCAGCAGCTACCCAGGAGGGTCCGGGGCCAACGTCCTGACTTTC.

V usage is TRBV10-2 and J usage is TRBJ2-2; D unclear. The V end lost 8 bases, the J end lost 7 bases, and 8 bases lay between the germline ends. Looked up from germline, CDR1 is WSHSY and CDR2 is SAAADI. The CDR3 has 11 residues. CDR3 nucleotides: TGCGCCAGCGATGCCGGCGGGGAGCTGTTTTTT. Amino acids: CASDAGGELFF.

V usage is TRBV28 and J usage is TRBJ2-3, with 13 bases lining up with TRBD2. V lost 1 base and J lost 1; bases outside the gene matches: 11. CDR1 MDHEN and CDR2 SYDVKM come from the germline V gene. The CDR3 is 20 amino acids. The CDR3 spells CASSLSPGLAGSGGTDTQYF. In DNA form, the CDR3 reads TGTGCCAGCAGTTTATCTCCGGGACTAGCGGGGTCGGGGGGCACAGATACGCAGTATTTT.

This sequence joins TRBV2 and TRBJ2-5; D is perhaps TRBD2 (6 bases). The CDR3 runs to 13 residues. With 4 bases removed from V and 5 bases from J, the gap between germline ends came to 11 bases. The germline V gene has CDR1 SNHLY and CDR2 FYNNEI. This CDR3 is CASSGGRRETQYF. CDR3 coding DNA: TGTGCCAGCAGTGGGGGGAGGAGGGAGACCCAGTACTTC.

The J gene is TRBJ1-5, the V gene TRBV19, with D possibly matching TRBD1 (5 bases). The V gene's germline CDR1 is LNHDA and CDR2 SQIVND (reference sequence). The V and J ends lost 1 base and 6 bases respectively, with 13 bases between them. The CDR3 is 15 amino acids. The CDR3 reads CASSIGPGFGQPQHF. In DNA, the CDR3 is TGTGCCAGTAGTATAGGTCCAGGGTTTGGTCAGCCCCAGCATTTT.

The V call is TRBV2, the J call TRBJ1-4; TRBD1 matches 8 bases. CDR3 length: 13 residues. Germline loops: CDR1 SNHLY, CDR2 FYNNEI. Unmatched junction bases numbered 5, after V lost 6 bases and J lost 8 bases. CDR3 nucleotide sequence: TGTGCCAGCAGGGCGGACAGGGCAGAAAAACTGTTTTTT. Residues: CASRADRAEKLFF.

The chain combines TRBV28 with TRBJ2-1; maybe TRBD2 (6 bases). Trimming shortened V by 2 bases and J by 0 bases, and 20 bases separated the two germline ends. The germline gives CDR1 MDHEN, CDR2 SYDVKM. There are 19 residues in the CDR3. CDR3 sequence reads: CASSLLLDRGGVSYNEQFF. CDR3 nucleotide sequence: TGTGCCAGCAGTTTACTCCTCGACCGAGGCGGGGTCTCCTACAATGAGCAGTTCTTC.

The chain links TRBV18 to TRBJ2-5; D ambiguous. The CDR3 has 12 residues. V shed 2 bases and J shed 2 bases, with 3 bases lying between them. CDR1 is KGHSH and CDR2 is LQKENI in the germline V gene. The CDR3 region is CASSPVQETQYF. In nucleotides, the CDR3 is TGTGCCAGCTCACCAGTTCAAGAGACCCAGTACTTC.

The J gene is TRBJ2-7, the V gene TRBV6-6, with 8 nucleotides matching TRBD2. J gave up 5 bases and V 7 bases, and 10 bases lay outside the gene matches. In germline, CDR1 is MNHNY, CDR2 SVGAGI (reference sequence). This CDR3 comprises 14 residues. For the CDR3, the DNA is TGTGCCAGCACCGACCCGGGGGGGGTACACGAGCAGTACTTC. Protein sequence: CASTDPGGVHEQYF.

The chain couples TRBV6-6 to TRBJ2-1, with D perhaps matching TRBD1 or TRBD2 (6 bases each). Germline CDR1 and CDR2: MNHNY and SVGAGI (reference sequence). V was cut by 7 bases and J by 5 bases, with 15 bases left in between. The CDR3 length is 14 residues. The CDR3, as DNA: TGTGCCAGCAATCCTGAGAGGGGGGACAATGAGCAGTTCTTC. Translated: CASNPERGDNEQFF.

Only one count was recorded for this clone. The V and J genes are TRBV3-1 (or the pseudogene TRBV3-2) and TRBJ1-5; no clear D gene. Trimming took off 0 bases at V and 4 bases at J, with 7 bases between the two ends. The CDR3 runs 14 residues. Germline CDR1 and CDR2: LGHDT and YNNKEL (reference sequence). CDR3 DNA: TGTGCCAGCAGCCAAGACAGGAAAAATCAGCCCCAGCATTTT. This codes for CASSQDRKNQPQHF.

This clone was seen a single time. This sequence joins TRBV28 and TRBJ2-3; TRBD2 aligns across 9 bases. This CDR3 comprises 16 residues. Germline V CDR1 and CDR2: MDHEN, SYDVKM. The V and J ends lost 4 bases and 0 bases, in that order; junction bases with no gene match: 5. The CDR3 sequence: CASSSLAGYSTDTQYF. The CDR3 DNA reads TGTGCCAGCAGTTCTCTAGCGGGGTATAGCACAGATACGCAGTATTTT.

The chain uses TRBV25-1 and TRBJ2-3; TRBD1 matches 8 bases. V shed 5 bases, J shed 8 bases, and the junction held 12 bases outside the gene matches. The CDR3 covers 15 residues. Germline V CDR1 and CDR2: MGHDK, SYGVNS. CDR3 nucleotides: TGTGCCAGCAGTCTGACCGGAGACAGGGGAGCTACGCAGTATTTT. It codes for CASSLTGDRGATQYF.

This chain uses TRBV28 with TRBJ1-4, with a weak D call TRBD1 (5 bases). This CDR3 contains 15 residues. Deletions cut 5 bases from V and 7 bases from J, with 17 bases between. CDR1 and CDR2 (germline): MDHEN, SYDVKM. Here the CDR3 DNA reads TGTGCCAGCAGTATACCGACAGTTCCGATTGAAAAACTGTTTTTT. This translates into CASSIPTVPIEKLFF.

The V call is TRBV29-1, the J call TRBJ1-5; D not resolved. V was cut by 3 bases and J by 8 bases, with 8 bases left in between. Germline V lookup: CDR1 SQVTM, CDR2 ANQGSEA. The CDR3 extends over 11 amino acids. The CDR3, as DNA: TGCAGCGTTGATGAGAGAGAGCCCCAGCATTTT. Its translation is CSVDEREPQHF.

This CDR3 is CASTVPGQGAGEQFF. For the CDR3, the DNA is TGTGCCAGCACCGTCCCGGGACAGGGGGCGGGTGAGCAGTTCTTC. V is TRBV28 and J is TRBJ2-1; 12 bases are a match to TRBD1. CDR1 and CDR2 from the germline V gene are MDHEN and SYDVKM. The CDR3 has 15 residues. J lost 9 bases, V lost 7 bases, and 10 bases had no gene match.